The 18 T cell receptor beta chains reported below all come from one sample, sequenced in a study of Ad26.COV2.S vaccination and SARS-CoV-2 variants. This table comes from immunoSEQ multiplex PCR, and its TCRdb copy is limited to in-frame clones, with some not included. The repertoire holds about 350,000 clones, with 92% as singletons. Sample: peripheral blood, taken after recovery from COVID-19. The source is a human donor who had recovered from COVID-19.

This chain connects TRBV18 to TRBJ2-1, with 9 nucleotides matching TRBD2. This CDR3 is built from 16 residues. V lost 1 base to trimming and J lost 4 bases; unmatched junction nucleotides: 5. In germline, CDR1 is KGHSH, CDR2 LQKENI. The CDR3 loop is CASSPLLAGLYNEQFF. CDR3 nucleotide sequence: TGTGCCAGCTCACCACTTCTAGCGGGGCTTTACAATGAGCAGTTCTTC.

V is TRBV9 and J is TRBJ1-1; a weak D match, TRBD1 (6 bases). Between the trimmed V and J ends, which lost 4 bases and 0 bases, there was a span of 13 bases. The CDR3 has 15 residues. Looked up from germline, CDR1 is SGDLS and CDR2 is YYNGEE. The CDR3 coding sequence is TGTGCCAGCAGCACAGGGAGCTCCATGAACACTGAAGCTTTCTTT. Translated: CASSTGSSMNTEAFF. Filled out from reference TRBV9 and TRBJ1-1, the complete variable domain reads DSGVTQTPKHLITATGQRVTLRCSPRSGDLSVYWYQQSLDQGLQFLIQYYNGEERAKGNILERFSAQQFPDLHSELNLSSLELGDSALYFCASSTGSSMNTEAFFGQGTRLTVV.

The CDR3 reads CASSDLAGKPSDTQYF. The CDR3, as DNA: TGTGCCAGCAGTGACCTAGCGGGGAAACCCAGTGATACGCAGTATTTT. The gene calls are TRBV2 and TRBJ2-3, with 9 nucleotides matching TRBD2. V gave up 3 bases and J gave up 6 bases; unmatched junction bases: 10. Germline V lookup: CDR1 SNHLY, CDR2 FYNNEI. The CDR3 is made up of 16 amino acids.

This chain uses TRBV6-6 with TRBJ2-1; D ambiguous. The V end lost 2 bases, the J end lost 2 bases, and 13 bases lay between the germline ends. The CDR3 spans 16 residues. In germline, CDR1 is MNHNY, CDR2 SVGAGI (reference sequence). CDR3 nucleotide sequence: TGTGCCAGCAGTTACCCTCGTAACATTGCCTACAATGAGCAGTTCTTC. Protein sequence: CASSYPRNIAYNEQFF.

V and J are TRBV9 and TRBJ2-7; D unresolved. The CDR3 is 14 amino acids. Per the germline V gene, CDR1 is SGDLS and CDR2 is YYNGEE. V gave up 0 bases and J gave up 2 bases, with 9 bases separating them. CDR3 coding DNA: TGTGCCAGCAGCGTAGGTTCCGAACCCTACGAGCAGTACTTC. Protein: CASSVGSEPYEQYF. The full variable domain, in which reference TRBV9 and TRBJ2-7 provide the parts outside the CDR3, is DSGVTQTPKHLITATGQRVTLRCSPRSGDLSVYWYQQSLDQGLQFLIQYYNGEERAKGNILERFSAQQFPDLHSELNLSSLELGDSALYFCASSVGSEPYEQYFGPGTRLTVT.

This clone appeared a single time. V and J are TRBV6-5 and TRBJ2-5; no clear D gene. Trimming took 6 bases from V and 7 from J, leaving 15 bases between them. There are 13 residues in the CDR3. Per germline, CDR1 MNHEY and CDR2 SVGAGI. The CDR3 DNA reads TGTGCCAGCAGCCCAGGACCCTCCGGGACCCAGTACTTC. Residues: CASSPGPSGTQYF.

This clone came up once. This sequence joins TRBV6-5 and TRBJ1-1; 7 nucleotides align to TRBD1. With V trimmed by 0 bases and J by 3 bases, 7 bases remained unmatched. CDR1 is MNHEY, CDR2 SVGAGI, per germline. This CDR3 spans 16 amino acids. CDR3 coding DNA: TGTGCCAGCAGTTACTCGACAGGGATTTTTGACACTGAAGCTTTCTTT. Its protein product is CASSYSTGIFDTEAFF.

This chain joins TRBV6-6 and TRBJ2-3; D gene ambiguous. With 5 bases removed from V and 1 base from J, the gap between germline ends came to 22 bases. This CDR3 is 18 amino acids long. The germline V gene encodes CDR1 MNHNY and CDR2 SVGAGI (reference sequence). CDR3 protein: CASSPSLSGWAGTDTQYF. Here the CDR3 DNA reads TGTGCCAGCAGTCCCTCACTTTCCGGTTGGGCTGGCACAGATACGCAGTATTTT.

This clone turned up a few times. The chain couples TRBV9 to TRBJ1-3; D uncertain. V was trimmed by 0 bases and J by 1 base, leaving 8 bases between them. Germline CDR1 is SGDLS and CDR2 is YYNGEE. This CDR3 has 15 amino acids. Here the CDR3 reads CASSVVAGSGNTIYF. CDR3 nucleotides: TGTGCCAGCAGCGTAGTTGCAGGATCTGGAAACACCATATATTTT. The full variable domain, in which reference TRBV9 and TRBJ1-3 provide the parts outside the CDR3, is DSGVTQTPKHLITATGQRVTLRCSPRSGDLSVYWYQQSLDQGLQFLIQYYNGEERAKGNILERFSAQQFPDLHSELNLSSLELGDSALYFCASSVVAGSGNTIYFGEGSWLTVV.

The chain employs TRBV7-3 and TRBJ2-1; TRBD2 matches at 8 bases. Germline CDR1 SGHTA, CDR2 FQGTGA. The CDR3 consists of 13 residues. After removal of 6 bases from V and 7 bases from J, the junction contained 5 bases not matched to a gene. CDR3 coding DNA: TGTGCCAGCAGACCAGCGGGGGCGAATGAGCAGTTCTTC. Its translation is CASRPAGANEQFF. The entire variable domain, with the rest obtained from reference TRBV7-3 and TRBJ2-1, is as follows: GAGVSQTPSNKVTEKGKYVELRCDPISGHTALYWYRQSLGQGPEFLIYFQGTGAADDSGLPNDRFFAVRPEGSVSTLKIQRTERGDSAVYLCASRPAGANEQFFGPGTRLTVL.

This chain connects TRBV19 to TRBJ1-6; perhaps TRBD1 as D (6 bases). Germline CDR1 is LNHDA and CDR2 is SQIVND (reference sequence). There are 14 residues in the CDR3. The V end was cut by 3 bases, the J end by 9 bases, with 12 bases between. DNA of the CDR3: TGTGCCAGTAGTATCACAGGGATTTCTTCACCCCTCCACTTT. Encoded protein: CASSITGISSPLHF. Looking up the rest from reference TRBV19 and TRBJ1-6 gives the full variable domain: DGGITQSPKYLFRKEGQNVTLSCEQNLNHDAMYWYRQDPGQGLRLIYYSQIVNDFQKGDIAEGYSVSREKKESFPLTVTSAQKNPTAFYLCASSITGISSPLHFGNGTRLTVT.

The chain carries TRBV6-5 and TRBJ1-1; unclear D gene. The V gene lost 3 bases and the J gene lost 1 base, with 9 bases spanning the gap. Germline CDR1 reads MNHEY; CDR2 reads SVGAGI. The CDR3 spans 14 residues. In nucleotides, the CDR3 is TGTGCCAGCAGTTATGAAGGACCGAACACTGAAGCTTTCTTT. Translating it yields CASSYEGPNTEAFF.

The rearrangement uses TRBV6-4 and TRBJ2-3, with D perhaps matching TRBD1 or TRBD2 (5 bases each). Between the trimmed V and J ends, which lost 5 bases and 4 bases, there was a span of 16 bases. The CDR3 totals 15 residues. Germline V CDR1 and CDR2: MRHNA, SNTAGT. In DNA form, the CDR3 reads TGTGCCAGCAGTCTAGGGACCGCCGGTCCAGATACGCAGTATTTT. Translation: CASSLGTAGPDTQYF.

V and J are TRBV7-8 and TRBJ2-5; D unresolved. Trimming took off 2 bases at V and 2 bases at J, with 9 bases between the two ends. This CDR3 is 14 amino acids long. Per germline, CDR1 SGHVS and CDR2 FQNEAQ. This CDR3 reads CASSLLETQETQYF. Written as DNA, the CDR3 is TGTGCCAGCAGCTTATTGGAGACACAAGAGACCCAGTACTTC.

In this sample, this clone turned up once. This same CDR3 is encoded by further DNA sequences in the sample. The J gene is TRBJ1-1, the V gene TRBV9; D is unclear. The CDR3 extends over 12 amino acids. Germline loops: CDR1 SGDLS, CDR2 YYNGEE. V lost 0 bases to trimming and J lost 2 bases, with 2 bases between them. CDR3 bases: TGTGCCAGCAGCGTAGTTAACACTGAAGCTTTCTTT. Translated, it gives CASSVVNTEAFF.

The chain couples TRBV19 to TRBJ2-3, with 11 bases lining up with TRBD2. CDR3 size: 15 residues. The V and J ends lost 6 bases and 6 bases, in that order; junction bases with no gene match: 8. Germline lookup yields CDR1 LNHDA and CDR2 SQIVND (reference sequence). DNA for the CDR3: TGTGCCAGTAGAACGACTAGCGGGGTTGGGGATACGCAGTATTTT. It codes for CASRTTSGVGDTQYF.

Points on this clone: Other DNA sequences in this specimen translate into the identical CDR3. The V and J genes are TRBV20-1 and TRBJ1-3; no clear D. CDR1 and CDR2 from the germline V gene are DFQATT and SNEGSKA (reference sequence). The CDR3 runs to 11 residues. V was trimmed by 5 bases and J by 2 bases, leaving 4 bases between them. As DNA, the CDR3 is TGCAGTGCTCTAACTGGAAACACCATATATTTT. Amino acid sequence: CSALTGNTIYF.

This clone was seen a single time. CDR3 protein: CASSLAPHTVYGYTF. CDR3 bases: TGTGCCAGCAGCTTAGCGCCTCACACCGTCTATGGCTACACCTTC. This chain connects TRBV7-9 to TRBJ1-2; D gene uncertain. The CDR3 is made up of 15 amino acids. V was pared by 0 bases and J by 4 bases, with 12 bases between. The germline V gene has CDR1 SEHNR and CDR2 FQNEAQ (reference sequence). The full variable domain, completed using reference TRBV7-9 and TRBJ1-2, is DTGVSQNPRHKITKRGQNVTFRCDPISEHNRLYWYRQTLGQGPEFLTYFQNEAQLEKSRLLSDRFSAERPKGSFSTLEIQRTEQGDSAMYLCASSLAPHTVYGYTFGSGTRLTVV.